This T cell receptor beta chain was recorded in a study of beta chain features in type 1 diabetes. About the research overall: No age, gender or cell yield differences were seen between patients and healthy donors.

Germline V gene sequence: CDR1 SGHNT, CDR2 YENEEA. V gave up 0 bases and J gave up 3 bases, with 12 bases separating them. CDR3 length equals 17 residues. Expressed TCRB transcripts were sequenced because the entire RNA isolate underwent reverse transcription. The table came from immunoSEQ multiplex PCR; TCRdb's copy has only in-frame clones and leaves some out. This table has 300,000 to 350,000 clones, 14% appearing once. The chain couples TRBV11-3 to TRBJ2-6; weak D call: TRBD1 (5 bases). The receptor was isolated from a man aged 25 to 45 in good health. The material sequenced was central memory CD4+ T cells from blood. The CDR3 DNA follows: TGTGCCAGCAGCTTAGACCTAAGGGGTTATGGGGCCAACGTCCTGACTTTC. This codes for CASSLDLRGYGANVLTF. Full variable domain (remainder filled in from reference TRBV11-3 and TRBJ2-6): EAGVVQSPRYKIIEKKQPVAFWCNPISGHNTLYWYLQNLGQGPELLIRYENEEAVDDSQLPKDRFSAERLKGVDSTLKIQPAELGDSAVYLCASSLDLRGYGANVLTFGAGSRLTVL.